This T cell receptor beta chain was recovered during a study of control samples from healthy donors and cancer patients. From germline, CDR1 is DFQATT and CDR2 SNEGSKA (reference sequence). The junction had 9 bases not matched to a gene; V was cut back by 3 bases and J by 8 bases. This CDR3 comprises 13 residues. TCRdb keeps only in-frame clones here, not all; method: immunoSEQ multiplex PCR. The sample carries about 250,000 clones, almost 85% recorded once. V is TRBV20-1 and J is TRBJ1-1; 7 nucleotides line up with TRBD1. This clonotype originated in a woman in her sixties with lung cancer. Sequencing input: PBMCs. The CDR3 nucleotides read TGCAGTGCTAGTCTTTCACAGGGGTTGGAAGCTTTCTTT. It yields the protein CSASLSQGLEAFF.